The 6 T cell receptor beta chains given below trace back to one sample, sequenced in a study of spatial heterogeneity in lung cancer. TCRdb re-called the 5' RACE reads through MiXCR, storing one row per CDR3 protein. Among roughly 70,000 distinct CDR3 sequences listed, nearly 9% were seen once. Described time point: blood at routine non-recurrence follow-up after resection. This specimen was PBMCs, taken at follow-up. The receptors shown here come from a female donor with early-stage non-small cell lung cancer.

This clonotype was seen at least ten times. This rearrangement joins TRBV9 to TRBJ2-4; 7 nucleotides match TRBD1. The V gene's germline CDR1 is SGDLS and CDR2 YYNGEE. V gave up 0 bases and J gave up 5 bases; unmatched junction bases: 5. The CDR3 consists of 15 residues. The CDR3 sequence: CASSVARGNENIQYF. DNA for the CDR3: TGTGCCAGCAGCGTAGCCAGGGGGAACGAAAACATTCAGTACTTC.

This clonotype was seen a handful of times. The chain links TRBV28 to TRBJ2-1; TRBD1 or TRBD2 may be the D gene (5 bases each). Germline loops: CDR1 MDHEN, CDR2 SYDVKM. CDR3 length: 16 amino acids. V was clipped by 2 bases and J by 9 bases, with 20 bases between them. DNA for the CDR3: TGTGCCAGCAGTTTAGGGACCGGGGTTGTCTCCGGTGAGCAGTTCTTC. The encoded protein is CASSLGTGVVSGEQFF.

The rearrangement uses TRBV5-1 and TRBJ1-1, with 7 positions matching TRBD1. V lost 4 bases and J lost 1; bases outside the gene matches: 4. The length of the CDR3 is 14 residues. Germline CDR1 is SGHRS and CDR2 is YFSETQ. CDR3 DNA: TGCGCCAGCAGCGTGGGACAGCCGAACACTGAAGCTTTCTTT. Translated: CASSVGQPNTEAFF.

This clonotype was detected ten times or more. The gene calls are TRBV3-1 and TRBJ2-3; D unclear. V was pared by 1 base and J by 6 bases, with 8 bases between. This CDR3 region has 13 residues. Germline V lookup: CDR1 LGHDT, CDR2 YNNKEL (reference sequence). The CDR3 DNA is TGTGCCAGCAGCCAAGGTGGGCAGGATACGCAGTATTTT. Encoded protein: CASSQGGQDTQYF.

With respect to this clonotype: This may come from a read error, since a much larger clone is one base off. The rearrangement joins TRBV19 to TRBJ2-3; weak D call: TRBD2 (5 bases). The length of the CDR3 is 14 residues. V was clipped by 6 bases and J by 4 bases, with 14 bases between them. Germline assignment: CDR1 LNHDA and CDR2 SQIVND (reference sequence). The CDR3 DNA sequence: TGTGCCAGTAGGAAACGGGGTTTGTCAGATACGCAGTATTTT. This gives the protein CASRKRGLSDTQYF.

This chain joins TRBV19 and TRBJ1-1; D might be TRBD1 (5 bases). The CDR3 has 13 amino acids. CDR1 LNHDA and CDR2 SQIVND come from the germline V gene (reference sequence). The V end was cut by 11 bases, the J end by 2 bases, with 15 bases between. This CDR3 is CAVAGTENTEAFF. CDR3 nucleotides: TGTGCCGTAGCCGGGACGGAAAACACTGAAGCTTTCTTT.